The rows below give T cell receptor beta chains drawn from one sample of a study of blood T cell repertoires in COVID-19. Only in-frame clones appear in the TCRdb table, and some are missing; sequencing was by immunoSEQ multiplex PCR. The sample holds 380,000 or so clones, more than 75% seen once. The specimen was peripheral blood. The receptors here all came from a human donor with acute or convalescent COVID-19. The donor label of this sample is uncertain. The CDR3 runs from the conserved cysteine through the conserved F or W. The D gene is left open where the match is weak.

>NA|TRBJ1-1|TRBV7-9
CASGPEKAATEAFF
>TRBD2|TRBJ2-1|TRBV24-1
CATDGTSGNEQFF
>TRBD2|TRBJ2-7|TRBV28
CASSPPGGASYEQYF
>TRBD1|TRBJ2-7|TRBV11-2
CASSSYRGQRVNEQYF
>TRBD1|TRBJ1-1|TRBV6-1
CASSELDRTNTEAFF
>TRBD2|TRBJ2-3|TRBV4-2
CASSQDLRGGTADTQYF
>NA|TRBJ2-1|TRBV2
CASSTEQGIGVEQFF
>TRBD2|TRBJ2-5|TRBV29-1
CSVAQLAGGRETQYF
>NA|TRBJ2-2|TRBV6-5
CASRTGITGELFF
>TRBD1|TRBJ1-3|TRBV29-1
CSVAYTGGNTIYF
>NA|TRBJ1-2|TRBV10-3
CAIGETPGYTF
>NA|TRBJ1-5|TRBV6-1
CASSEGAGGNQPQHF
>NA|TRBJ2-5|TRBV7-8
CASSPRQAEETQYF
>TRBD2|TRBJ2-7|TRBV5-5
CASSRTAAGTSGLAYEQYF
>TRBD2|TRBJ2-1|TRBV3-1/TRBV3-2
CASSFRLAGTNEQFF
>TRBD1|TRBJ1-4|TRBV25-1
CASSEFKGAVEKLFF
>TRBD2|TRBJ2-1|TRBV29-1
CSVRVSGRGFRNEQFF
>NA|TRBJ1-2|TRBV30
CAWSGQSIYGYTF
>NA|TRBJ2-1|TRBV6-2/TRBV6-3
CASSPTGLKSTDEQFF
>NA|TRBJ1-2|TRBV6-6
CASSPEGGANYGYTF
>NA|TRBJ2-1|TRBV5-5
CASSQRPTYRDEQFF
>TRBD1|TRBJ1-2|TRBV5-1
CASSVGTGSANYGYTF
>NA|TRBJ1-2|TRBV28
CASSLRKGSGSYGYTF
>TRBD2|TRBJ2-7|TRBV15
CATSRDQAGTYEQYF
>NA|TRBJ2-7|TRBV6-1
CASSETPIGYYEQYF
>TRBD2|TRBJ2-3|TRBV5-8
CASSHRLAGGFTSTDTQYF
>TRBD2|TRBJ2-1|TRBV5-4
CASSLGLAGPSQQFF
>TRBD1|TRBJ1-1|TRBV18
CASSPAGQKFEAFF
>NA|TRBJ1-2|TRBV4-1
CASSQDLGTPRGGYTF
>TRBD1|TRBJ1-5|TRBV5-1
CASSLGGTDNQPQHF
>NA|TRBJ2-2|TRBV2
CASRGGGTGELFF
>TRBD2|TRBJ2-3|TRBV11-3
CASSLGAGVNLDTQYF
>NA|TRBJ2-5|TRBV5-6
CASSLILGGFFQETQYF
>NA|TRBJ1-1|TRBV12-3/TRBV12-4
CASSLQGGTEAFF
>NA|TRBJ2-5|TRBV6-2/TRBV6-3
CASSQGGQETQYF
>TRBD1|TRBJ1-6|TRBV28
CASRRGTGGSPLHF
>NA|TRBJ1-6|TRBV3-1/TRBV3-2
CASSPGTGDSPLHF
>TRBD1|TRBJ1-3|TRBV30
CAWRRDRTNSGNTVYF
>TRBD1|TRBJ2-2|TRBV7-9
CASKTGANTGELFF
>NA|TRBJ2-3|TRBV5-1
CASSSIASTDTQYF
>NA|TRBJ1-2|TRBV2
CASSEEQVYGYTF
>TRBD2|TRBJ2-7|TRBV5-4
CASSLGGSYYEQYF
>TRBD1|TRBJ2-7|TRBV11-2
CASSWGTGASSYEQYF
>NA|TRBJ1-2|TRBV5-6
CASSLVGISDSLGHGYTF
>TRBD1|TRBJ1-3|TRBV5-5
CASSSLKTGPSAGNTIYF
>TRBD1|TRBJ2-2|TRBV7-8
CASSKNRGWTGELFF
>NA|TRBJ2-2|TRBV11-2
CASSLGRDTGELFF